These T cell receptor beta chains were read from a single sample in a study of beta chain features in type 1 diabetes. Data came from immunoSEQ multiplex PCR; TCRdb stores just in-frame clones and leaves some out. The profile shows over 150,000 clones, around 8.5% of them singletons. The sample taken for sequencing was central memory CD4+ T cells from blood. The source of these receptors is a young man in good health. CDR3s include the opening cysteine and the closing phenylalanine or tryptophan. Each record gives: CDR3 protein, CDR3 DNA, V gene, J gene, D gene, clone size. D genes are given only for firm matches. For some rows the clone size is stated as once, few or many, or as a class when expanded; others skip it.

CDR3aa: CASHSTYNSYEQYF
CDR3nt: TGTGCCAGCCACAGCACCTACAACTCCTACGAGCAGTACTTC
v_gene: TRBV27
j_gene: TRBJ2-7
d_gene: .
abundance: few

CDR3aa: CAWSVKSRARETQYF
CDR3nt: TGTGCCTGGAGTGTAAAGTCCCGAGCCCGGGAGACCCAGTACTTC
v_gene: TRBV30
j_gene: TRBJ2-5
d_gene: .
abundance: few

CDR3aa: CASSQVVGGGLGEQFF
CDR3nt: TGTGCCAGCAGCCAGGTGGTGGGGGGGGGCCTCGGGGAGCAGTTCTTC
v_gene: TRBV4-2
j_gene: TRBJ2-1
d_gene: .
abundance: .

CDR3aa: CASRGAGASYTF
CDR3nt: TGTGCCAGCAGGGGTGCAGGGGCTAGCTACACCTTC
v_gene: TRBV7-2
j_gene: TRBJ1-2
d_gene: .
abundance: .

CDR3aa: CASSNREGDTEAFF
CDR3nt: TGTGCCAGCTCAAACAGGGAGGGTGACACTGAAGCTTTCTTT
v_gene: TRBV18
j_gene: TRBJ1-1
d_gene: .
abundance: few

CDR3aa: CASSPGGTVNIQYF
CDR3nt: TGTGCCAGCAGCCCGGGGGGGACGGTAAACATTCAGTACTTC
v_gene: TRBV5-6
j_gene: TRBJ2-4
d_gene: TRBD2
abundance: many

CDR3aa: CASSLVQNQPQHF
CDR3nt: TGTGCCAGCAGCTTAGTTCAGAATCAGCCCCAGCATTTT
v_gene: TRBV7-2
j_gene: TRBJ1-5
d_gene: .
abundance: .

CDR3aa: CASSYAGTGLGYTF
CDR3nt: TGTGCCAGCAGTTACGCCGGGACAGGGCTTGGCTACACCTTC
v_gene: TRBV6-6
j_gene: TRBJ1-2
d_gene: TRBD1
abundance: .

CDR3aa: CASSLLRQGANYGYTF
CDR3nt: TGTGCCAGCAGCTTATTGCGACAGGGAGCTAACTATGGCTACACCTTC
v_gene: TRBV7-9
j_gene: TRBJ1-2
d_gene: TRBD1
abundance: .

CDR3aa: CASSAQGGGTEAFF
CDR3nt: TGTGCCAGCAGCGCCCAGGGGGGCGGGACTGAAGCTTTCTTT
v_gene: TRBV7-3
j_gene: TRBJ1-1
d_gene: TRBD1
abundance: few

CDR3aa: CASSLQPGDGTEAFF
CDR3nt: TGTGCCAGCAGCTTACAGCCAGGGGATGGGACTGAAGCTTTCTTT
v_gene: TRBV7-3
j_gene: TRBJ1-1
d_gene: .
abundance: few

CDR3aa: CASSPRTQYGINEQFF
CDR3nt: TGTGCCAGTAGTCCGAGGACTCAATATGGGATCAATGAGCAGTTCTTC
v_gene: TRBV19
j_gene: TRBJ2-1
d_gene: .
abundance: once

CDR3aa: CASSPGGARDTGELFF
CDR3nt: TGTGCCAGCAGCCCCGGGGGGGCGCGAGACACCGGGGAGCTGTTTTTT
v_gene: TRBV7-3
j_gene: TRBJ2-2
d_gene: TRBD2
abundance: few

CDR3aa: CASSFSYVRFRASDSPLHF
CDR3nt: TGTGCCAGCAGTTTTTCATATGTCCGTTTCAGGGCTTCAGATTCACCCCTCCACTTT
v_gene: TRBV28
j_gene: TRBJ1-6
d_gene: .
abundance: few

CDR3aa: CASSLNSGGRTDTQYF
CDR3nt: TGTGCCAGCAGCTTAAATAGCGGGGGGCGCACAGATACGCAGTATTTT
v_gene: TRBV7-3
j_gene: TRBJ2-3
d_gene: TRBD2
abundance: few

CDR3aa: CASSLAGGGDQPQHF
CDR3nt: TGTGCCAGCAGCCTAGCAGGCGGAGGGGATCAGCCCCAGCATTTT
v_gene: TRBV28
j_gene: TRBJ1-5
d_gene: .
abundance: few

CDR3aa: CASSSRLGGADTQYF
CDR3nt: TGTGCCAGCAGCTCCCGACTGGGAGGCGCAGATACGCAGTATTTT
v_gene: TRBV7-6
j_gene: TRBJ2-3
d_gene: .
abundance: few

CDR3aa: CASSYSYRLNTEAFF
CDR3nt: TGTGCCAGCAGTTACTCGTACAGGTTGAACACTGAAGCTTTCTTT
v_gene: TRBV6-5
j_gene: TRBJ1-1
d_gene: .
abundance: few

CDR3aa: CASSYSQGNGYTF
CDR3nt: TGTGCCAGCAGTTACTCGCAGGGCAATGGCTACACCTTC
v_gene: TRBV6-5
j_gene: TRBJ1-2
d_gene: .
abundance: .

CDR3aa: CASSLTSGRIPEQFF
CDR3nt: TGTGCCAGCAGCTTGACTAGCGGGAGAATCCCTGAGCAGTTCTTC
v_gene: TRBV7-2
j_gene: TRBJ2-1
d_gene: TRBD2
abundance: many

CDR3aa: CASSVQGDNEQYF
CDR3nt: TGTGCCAGTAGTGTTCAGGGGGACAACGAGCAGTACTTC
v_gene: TRBV19
j_gene: TRBJ2-7
d_gene: TRBD1
abundance: few

CDR3aa: CATFTTTYNEQFF
CDR3nt: TGTGCCACCTTTACAACTACCTACAATGAGCAGTTCTTC
v_gene: TRBV5-4
j_gene: TRBJ2-1
d_gene: .
abundance: few

CDR3aa: CASTRGGDGYTF
CDR3nt: TGTGCCAGCACGCGGGGGGGTGATGGCTACACCTTC
v_gene: TRBV2
j_gene: TRBJ1-2
d_gene: .
abundance: few

CDR3aa: CASTPGRERGTDTQYF
CDR3nt: TGTGCCAGTACCCCTGGGAGGGAGAGAGGCACAGATACGCAGTATTTT
v_gene: TRBV19
j_gene: TRBJ2-3
d_gene: TRBD2
abundance: few

CDR3aa: CASRPTGGRTEAFF
CDR3nt: TGTGCCAGCAGACCGACAGGGGGCAGGACTGAAGCTTTCTTT
v_gene: TRBV28
j_gene: TRBJ1-1
d_gene: TRBD1
abundance: .

CDR3aa: CASSGTGVGETQYF
CDR3nt: TGTGCCAGCAGCGGGACAGGGGTGGGGGAGACCCAGTACTTC
v_gene: TRBV9
j_gene: TRBJ2-5
d_gene: TRBD1
abundance: few

CDR3aa: CASSLNPEPTYEQYF
CDR3nt: TGTGCCAGCAGCTTAAACCCTGAACCTACCTACGAGCAGTACTTC
v_gene: TRBV7-2
j_gene: TRBJ2-7
d_gene: .
abundance: .

CDR3aa: CASSAGRGFQHF
CDR3nt: TGTGCCAGCAGTGCCGGGAGGGGGTTCCAGCATTTT
v_gene: TRBV2
j_gene: TRBJ1-5
d_gene: .
abundance: few

CDR3aa: CASSLFQGNTGELFF
CDR3nt: TGTGCCAGCAGCTTATTTCAGGGGAACACCGGGGAGCTGTTTTTT
v_gene: TRBV7-2
j_gene: TRBJ2-2
d_gene: .
abundance: few

CDR3aa: CASSQTGAGQPQHF
CDR3nt: TGTGCCAGCAGCCAGACAGGGGCGGGCCAGCCCCAGCATTTT
v_gene: TRBV4-2
j_gene: TRBJ1-5
d_gene: TRBD1
abundance: few

CDR3aa: CASSLEPITTGELFF
CDR3nt: TGTGCCAGCAGCTTGGAGCCGATTACCACCGGGGAGCTGTTTTTT
v_gene: TRBV5-4
j_gene: TRBJ2-2
d_gene: .
abundance: .

CDR3aa: CASSRLAKETQYF
CDR3nt: TGTGCCAGCAGTCGACTAGCAAAAGAGACCCAGTACTTC
v_gene: TRBV2
j_gene: TRBJ2-5
d_gene: TRBD2
abundance: .

CDR3aa: CASSSGQGHTREQFF
CDR3nt: TGTGCCAGCAGTTCCGGACAGGGCCATACCCGGGAGCAGTTCTTC
v_gene: TRBV6-5
j_gene: TRBJ2-1
d_gene: TRBD1
abundance: many

CDR3aa: CASSQGLAGVYEQYF
CDR3nt: TGTGCCAGCAGCCAGGGACTAGCGGGGGTCTACGAGCAGTACTTC
v_gene: TRBV7-2
j_gene: TRBJ2-7
d_gene: TRBD2
abundance: many

CDR3aa: CATRGQLGGYTF
CDR3nt: TGTGCCACCAGAGGACAGCTGGGTGGCTACACCTTC
v_gene: TRBV7-2
j_gene: TRBJ1-2
d_gene: .
abundance: few

CDR3aa: CAWSVQGFQPQHF
CDR3nt: TGTGCCTGGAGTGTACAGGGTTTTCAGCCCCAGCATTTT
v_gene: TRBV30
j_gene: TRBJ1-5
d_gene: .
abundance: few

CDR3aa: CASTGPDSWAGELFF
CDR3nt: TGTGCCAGCACCGGACCGGACAGTTGGGCCGGGGAGCTGTTTTTT
v_gene: TRBV28
j_gene: TRBJ2-2
d_gene: .
abundance: few

CDR3aa: CASQEGSSASTGELFF
CDR3nt: TGTGCCAGCCAAGAGGGTAGTTCAGCTTCCACCGGGGAGCTGTTTTTT
v_gene: TRBV7-3
j_gene: TRBJ2-2
d_gene: .
abundance: many

CDR3aa: CASSSGVGGAGQPQHF
CDR3nt: TGTGCCAGCAGTTCCGGGGTTGGGGGGGCAGGTCAGCCCCAGCATTTT
v_gene: TRBV6-5
j_gene: TRBJ1-5
d_gene: .
abundance: .

CDR3aa: CASSQDPVDIPSSPLHF
CDR3nt: TGTGCCAGCAGCCAAGATCCCGTGGACATCCCCTCCTCACCCCTCCACTTT
v_gene: TRBV4-2
j_gene: TRBJ1-6
d_gene: .
abundance: few

CDR3aa: CAIGGVVSGNTIYF
CDR3nt: TGTGCCATCGGCGGAGTCGTCTCTGGAAACACCATATATTTT
v_gene: TRBV10-3
j_gene: TRBJ1-3
d_gene: .
abundance: .

CDR3aa: CASNQQRSSNYGYTF
CDR3nt: TGTGCCAGTAACCAACAAAGATCATCTAACTATGGCTACACCTTC
v_gene: TRBV19
j_gene: TRBJ1-2
d_gene: .
abundance: .

CDR3aa: CASSTVNYGYTF
CDR3nt: TGTGCCAGCAGTACGGTTAACTATGGCTACACCTTC
v_gene: TRBV28
j_gene: TRBJ1-2
d_gene: .
abundance: few

CDR3aa: CASSPKAGAADTQYF
CDR3nt: TGTGCCAGCAGCCCGAAAGCGGGAGCCGCAGATACGCAGTATTTT
v_gene: TRBV4-2
j_gene: TRBJ2-3
d_gene: TRBD2
abundance: few

CDR3aa: CAISEDSTGDYGYTF
CDR3nt: TGTGCCATCAGTGAGGATTCCACAGGGGACTATGGCTACACCTTC
v_gene: TRBV10-3
j_gene: TRBJ1-2
d_gene: TRBD1
abundance: .

CDR3aa: CASKWTGVVTGELFF
CDR3nt: TGTGCCAGCAAGTGGACAGGGGTTGTAACCGGGGAGCTGTTTTTT
v_gene: TRBV28
j_gene: TRBJ2-2
d_gene: TRBD1
abundance: few

CDR3aa: CAWSAHSGASSGANVLTF
CDR3nt: TGTGCCTGGAGTGCTCACTCAGGGGCCAGCTCTGGGGCCAACGTCCTGACTTTC
v_gene: TRBV30
j_gene: TRBJ2-6
d_gene: .
abundance: few

CDR3aa: CATSRTTGVYEQYF
CDR3nt: TGTGCCACCAGCAGAACGACAGGGGTCTACGAGCAGTACTTC
v_gene: TRBV15
j_gene: TRBJ2-7
d_gene: TRBD1
abundance: few

CDR3aa: CASSQANYGYTF
CDR3nt: TGCGCCAGCAGTCAGGCTAACTATGGCTACACCTTC
v_gene: TRBV5-1
j_gene: TRBJ1-2
d_gene: .
abundance: .

CDR3aa: CASGVAGTDTQYF
CDR3nt: TGTGCCAGCGGGGTAGCGGGCACAGATACGCAGTATTTT
v_gene: TRBV7-9
j_gene: TRBJ2-3
d_gene: .
abundance: few

CDR3aa: CASSRDSNTGELFF
CDR3nt: TGCGCCAGCAGCCGAGACTCCAACACCGGGGAGCTGTTTTTT
v_gene: TRBV4-3
j_gene: TRBJ2-2
d_gene: .
abundance: few

CDR3aa: CAWRARTSGGPQNEQFF
CDR3nt: TGTGCCTGGAGGGCTAGGACTAGCGGGGGGCCTCAAAATGAGCAGTTCTTC
v_gene: TRBV30
j_gene: TRBJ2-1
d_gene: TRBD2
abundance: few

CDR3aa: CASSSSGRGTGELFF
CDR3nt: TGTGCCAGCAGTTCCAGCGGGAGGGGCACCGGGGAGCTGTTTTTT
v_gene: TRBV5-4
j_gene: TRBJ2-2
d_gene: TRBD2
abundance: many

CDR3aa: CASSLRGGTGELFF
CDR3nt: TGTGCCAGCAGCTTGCGGGGGGGTACCGGGGAGCTGTTTTTT
v_gene: TRBV5-4
j_gene: TRBJ2-2
d_gene: TRBD2
abundance: few

CDR3aa: CASSPEISGNTIYF
CDR3nt: TGCGCCAGCAGCCCGGAGATCTCTGGAAACACCATATATTTT
v_gene: TRBV4-3
j_gene: TRBJ1-3
d_gene: .
abundance: .

CDR3aa: CASSYDNGPLHF
CDR3nt: TGTGCCAGCAGTTACGACAACGGCCCCCTCCACTTT
v_gene: TRBV6-5
j_gene: TRBJ1-6
d_gene: .
abundance: many

CDR3aa: CASSLTGTGSSYNSPLHF
CDR3nt: TGCGCCAGCAGCTTGACCGGGACAGGGAGCTCCTATAATTCACCCCTCCACTTT
v_gene: TRBV5-1
j_gene: TRBJ1-6
d_gene: TRBD1
abundance: .